These T cell receptor beta chains were read from a single sample in a study of PD-L1 blockade in urothelial cancer. TCRdb keeps only in-frame clones here, not all; method: immunoSEQ multiplex PCR. The sample lists around 100,000 clones; about 85% were seen once. The specimen was PBMCs, collected around atezolizumab (anti-PD-L1) treatment. The source of these receptors is a man aged 50 to 60 with urothelial cancer. CDR3s include the opening cysteine and the closing phenylalanine or tryptophan. The order of the fields is J gene, D gene, clone size, V gene, CDR3 protein, CDR3 DNA. A D gene is named only where the DNA matches it firmly. Rows give clone size only sometimes, using once, few, many, or a class for an expanded clone.

>TRBJ2-7|NA|NA|TRBV19
CASSPWGDEQYF
TGTGCCAGTAGTCCCTGGGGGGACGAGCAGTACTTC
>TRBJ2-7|TRBD1|few|TRBV9
CASSVGGQGYEQYF
TGTGCCAGCAGCGTAGGCGGACAGGGCTACGAGCAGTACTTC
>TRBJ2-1|NA|NA|TRBV30
CAWSGTGNEQFF
TGTGCCTGGAGTGGGACTGGGAATGAGCAGTTCTTC
>TRBJ2-5|NA|NA|TRBV9
CASSVDEGWGTQYF
TGTGCCAGCAGCGTAGACGAGGGTTGGGGGACCCAGTACTTC
>TRBJ2-7|TRBD1|NA|TRBV2
CASSWTGGDYEQYF
TGTGCCAGCAGTTGGACAGGGGGCGATTACGAGCAGTACTTC
>TRBJ1-1|NA|NA|TRBV7-2
CASSYLGGDTEAFF
TGTGCCAGCTCTTACTTGGGGGGGGACACTGAAGCTTTCTTT
>TRBJ2-7|TRBD2|NA|TRBV7-2
CASSLSGTNYEQYF
TGTGCCAGCAGCCTGAGCGGGACCAACTACGAGCAGTACTTC
>TRBJ1-5|TRBD1|NA|TRBV19
CASSRGTASNQPQHF
TGTGCCAGTAGTCGAGGGACAGCGAGCAATCAGCCCCAGCATTTT
>TRBJ2-6|NA|NA|TRBV2
CASSERSGANVLTF
TGTGCCAGCAGTGAACGCTCTGGGGCCAACGTCCTGACTTTC
>TRBJ2-5|NA|NA|TRBV9
CASSVYPEYQETQYF
TGTGCCAGCAGCGTATACCCCGAGTACCAAGAGACCCAGTACTTC
>TRBJ1-5|TRBD1|NA|TRBV18
CASSPDRVQPQHF
TGTGCCAGCTCACCTGACAGGGTCCAGCCCCAGCATTTT
>TRBJ2-3|NA|NA|TRBV7-8
CASSLGPGGTDTQYF
TGTGCCAGCAGCTTAGGACCAGGGGGCACAGATACGCAGTATTTT
>TRBJ2-7|TRBD2|once|TRBV5-4
CASSLNPGATSGRGPYEQYF
TGTGCCAGCAGCTTGAATCCGGGGGCGACTAGCGGGAGGGGTCCCTACGAGCAGTACTTC
>TRBJ1-5|NA|NA|TRBV30
CAWSSSVFGPQHF
TGTGCCTGGAGTTCTTCGGTGTTTGGGCCCCAGCATTTT
>TRBJ2-3|NA|few|TRBV2
CASSHEGTDTQYF
TGTGCCAGCAGTCATGAGGGCACAGATACGCAGTATTTT
>TRBJ2-7|TRBD1|NA|TRBV30
CAWSGLEITGGHEQYF
TGTGCCTGGAGTGGGCTTGAGATTACAGGGGGCCACGAGCAGTACTTC
>TRBJ1-5|NA|NA|TRBV6-1
CASSEVDRQNQPQHF
TGTGCCAGCAGTGAGGTAGACAGGCAGAATCAGCCCCAGCATTTT
>TRBJ2-1|TRBD1|NA|TRBV9
CASSVPGTGSNEQFF
TGTGCCAGCAGCGTCCCCGGGACAGGGTCCAATGAGCAGTTCTTC
>TRBJ2-1|NA|NA|TRBV7-9
CASNPGDVHNEQFF
TGTGCCAGCAACCCCGGGGATGTACACAATGAGCAGTTCTTC
>TRBJ1-3|NA|NA|TRBV7-9
CASTRSGASGNTIYF
TGTGCCAGCACCCGTAGTGGGGCCTCTGGAAACACCATATATTTT
>TRBJ2-1|TRBD2|NA|TRBV7-9
CASSPTSGSPNEQFF
TGTGCCAGCAGCCCGACTAGCGGGAGTCCTAATGAGCAGTTCTTC
>TRBJ2-1|NA|NA|TRBV10-2
CASIGGGKSYNEQFF
TGCGCCAGCATAGGTGGCGGGAAATCCTACAATGAGCAGTTCTTC
>TRBJ1-5|TRBD1|NA|TRBV30
CAWSMRGPASPQHF
TGTGCCTGGAGCATGAGGGGGCCGGCCTCGCCCCAGCATTTT
>TRBJ2-5|NA|few|TRBV21-1
CARQSSGSSETQYF
TGTGCCAGACAGTCTAGCGGGAGTTCAGAGACCCAGTACTTC
>TRBJ1-2|TRBD1|NA|TRBV28
CASSPDRVHGYTF
TGTGCCAGCAGTCCCGACAGGGTCCATGGCTACACCTTC
>TRBJ1-1|TRBD1|few|TRBV7-9
CASSLTGGTEAFF
TGTGCCAGCAGCTTGACAGGGGGCACTGAAGCTTTCTTT
>TRBJ2-7|NA|NA|TRBV7-2
CASSYTGGGYEQYF
TGTGCCAGCAGCTACACCGGGGGAGGCTACGAGCAGTACTTC
>TRBJ1-1|NA|NA|TRBV7-2
CASSKTANEAFF
TGTGCCAGCAGCAAGACAGCTAATGAAGCTTTCTTT
>TRBJ1-1|NA|NA|TRBV6-5
CASSYSSDTEAFF
TGTGCCAGCAGTTACTCGAGCGACACTGAAGCTTTCTTT
>TRBJ1-3|NA|NA|TRBV6-1
CASNTRGTGGNTIYF
TGTGCCAGCAATACCAGGGGAACAGGAGGAAACACCATATATTTT
>TRBJ2-1|NA|once|TRBV28
CASSRRRRGYNEQFF
TGTGCCAGCTCGCGTCGGAGGAGGGGCTACAATGAGCAGTTCTTC
>TRBJ2-1|TRBD2|NA|TRBV29-1
CSHSAGGRVNNEQFF
TGCAGCCATAGCGCGGGCGGGAGAGTAAACAATGAGCAGTTCTTC
>TRBJ1-2|NA|NA|TRBV19
CASRGAGSSGYTF
TGTGCCAGTAGGGGTGCAGGGTCCTCGGGCTACACCTTC
>TRBJ2-5|NA|NA|TRBV5-6
CASSKGQHQETQYF
TGTGCCAGCAGCAAAGGACAGCACCAAGAGACCCAGTACTTC
>TRBJ2-7|TRBD1|few|TRBV6-1
CASSDAGFWDRDYEQYF
TGTGCCAGCAGTGATGCCGGATTTTGGGACAGAGACTACGAGCAGTACTTC
>TRBJ1-4|TRBD1|NA|TRBV5-1
CASSYRGPVEKLFF
TGCGCCAGCAGCTACAGGGGGCCGGTTGAAAAACTGTTTTTT
>TRBJ2-3|TRBD2|NA|TRBV11-2
CASSPRLAGWVDTQYF
TGTGCCAGCAGCCCAAGACTAGCGGGATGGGTAGATACGCAGTATTTT
>TRBJ1-2|NA|NA|TRBV7-8
CASSPSRGRGYFGYTF
TGTGCCAGCAGCCCTAGTCGCGGCAGGGGTTACTTCGGCTACACCTTC
>TRBJ1-6|NA|NA|TRBV10-3
CAISEERIGGVLSPLHF
TGTGCCATCAGTGAGGAACGAATTGGGGGGGTCCTTTCCCCCCTCCACTTT
>TRBJ1-5|NA|NA|TRBV28
CASSLFRVSNQPQHF
TGTGCCAGCAGTTTATTCCGGGTTAGCAATCAGCCCCAGCATTTT
>TRBJ1-4|NA|once|TRBV7-9
CASSLTGPYEKLFF
TGTGCCAGCAGCTTAACAGGGCCCTATGAAAAACTGTTTTTT
>TRBJ1-2|TRBD1|NA|TRBV18
CASSPGQGYGYTF
TGTGCCAGCTCACCGGGACAGGGTTACGGCTACACCTTC
>TRBJ2-7|TRBD2|NA|TRBV2
CASKVSGLAGVGEQYF
TGTGCCAGCAAGGTATCGGGACTAGCGGGAGTTGGCGAGCAGTACTTC
>TRBJ2-5|NA|NA|TRBV6-1
CASSEWERPPQETQYF
TGTGCCAGCAGTGAATGGGAGCGACCTCCTCAAGAGACCCAGTACTTC
>TRBJ2-5|TRBD1|NA|TRBV7-8
CASSPPGQGAVTQYF
TGTGCCAGCAGCCCCCCGGGACAGGGGGCAGTGACCCAGTACTTC
>TRBJ1-2|TRBD1|NA|TRBV2
CASGQGAGYTF
TGTGCCAGCGGACAGGGAGCTGGCTACACCTTC
>TRBJ1-5|NA|NA|TRBV27
CASSSYTGTHQPQHF
TGTGCCAGCAGTTCCTATACAGGGACACACCAGCCCCAGCATTTT
>TRBJ1-3|NA|few|TRBV19
CASSPFGGSGNTIYF
TGTGCCAGTAGTCCTTTCGGGGGCTCTGGAAACACCATATATTTT